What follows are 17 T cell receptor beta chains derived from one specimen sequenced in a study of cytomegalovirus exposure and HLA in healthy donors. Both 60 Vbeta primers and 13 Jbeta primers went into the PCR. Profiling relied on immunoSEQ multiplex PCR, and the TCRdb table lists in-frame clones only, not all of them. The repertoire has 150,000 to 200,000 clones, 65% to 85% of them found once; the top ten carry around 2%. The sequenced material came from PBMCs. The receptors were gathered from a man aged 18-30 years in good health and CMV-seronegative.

The CDR3 region has the DNA TGCGCCAGCAGCCAAGAGGCCAGAGGCCCTATGAGGGAGCAGTTCTTC. Amino acids: CASSQEARGPMREQFF. V and J are TRBV4-3 and TRBJ2-1; no clear D gene. Germline CDR1 and CDR2: LGHNA and YSLEER. Trimming cost V 0 bases and J 10 bases, with 19 bases left between them. This CDR3 has 16 amino acids.

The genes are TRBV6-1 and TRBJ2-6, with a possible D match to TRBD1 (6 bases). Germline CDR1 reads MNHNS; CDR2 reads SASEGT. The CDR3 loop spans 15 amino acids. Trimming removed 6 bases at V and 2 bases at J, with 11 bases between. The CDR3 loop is CASRANRAGANVLTF. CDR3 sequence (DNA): TGTGCCAGCAGGGCAAACAGGGCTGGGGCCAACGTCCTGACTTTC.

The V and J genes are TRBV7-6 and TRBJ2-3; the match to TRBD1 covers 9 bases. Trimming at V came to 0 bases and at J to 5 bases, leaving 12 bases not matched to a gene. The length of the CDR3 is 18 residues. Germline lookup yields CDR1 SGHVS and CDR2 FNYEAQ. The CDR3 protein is CASSLAPGTGTKQDTQYF. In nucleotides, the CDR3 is TGTGCCAGCAGCTTAGCACCCGGGACAGGGACTAAGCAAGATACGCAGTATTTT.

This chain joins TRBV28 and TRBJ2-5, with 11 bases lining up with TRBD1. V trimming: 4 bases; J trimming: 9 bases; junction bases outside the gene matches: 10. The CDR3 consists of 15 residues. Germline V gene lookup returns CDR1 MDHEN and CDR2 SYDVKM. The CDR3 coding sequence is TGTGCCAGCAGTTCCTACTCACTGGGACAGGGGGCCCAGTACTTC. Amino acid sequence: CASSSYSLGQGAQYF.

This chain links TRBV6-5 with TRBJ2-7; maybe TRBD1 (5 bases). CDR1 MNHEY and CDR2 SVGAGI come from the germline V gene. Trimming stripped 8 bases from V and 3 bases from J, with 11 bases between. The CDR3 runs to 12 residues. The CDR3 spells CASGLQGYEQYF. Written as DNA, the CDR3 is TGTGCCAGCGGTCTCCAGGGCTACGAGCAGTACTTC.

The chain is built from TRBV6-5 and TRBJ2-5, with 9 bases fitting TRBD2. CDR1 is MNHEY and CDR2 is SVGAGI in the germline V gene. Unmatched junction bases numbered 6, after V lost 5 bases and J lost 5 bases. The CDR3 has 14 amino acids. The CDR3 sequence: CASSRTSGGETQYF. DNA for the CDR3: TGTGCCAGCAGTCGGACCAGCGGGGGGGAGACCCAGTACTTC.

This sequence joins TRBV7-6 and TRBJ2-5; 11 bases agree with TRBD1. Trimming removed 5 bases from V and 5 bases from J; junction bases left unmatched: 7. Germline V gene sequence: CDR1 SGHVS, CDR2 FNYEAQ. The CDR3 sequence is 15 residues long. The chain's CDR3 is CASSAGTGGWETQYF. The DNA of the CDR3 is TGTGCCAGCAGCGCCGGGACAGGGGGTTGGGAGACCCAGTACTTC.

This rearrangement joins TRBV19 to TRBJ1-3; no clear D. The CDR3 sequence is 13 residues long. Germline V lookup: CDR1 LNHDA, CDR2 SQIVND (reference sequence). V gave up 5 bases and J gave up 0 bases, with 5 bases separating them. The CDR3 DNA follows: TGTGCCAGTAGTTTGAGCTCTGGAAACACCATATATTTT. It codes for CASSLSSGNTIYF.

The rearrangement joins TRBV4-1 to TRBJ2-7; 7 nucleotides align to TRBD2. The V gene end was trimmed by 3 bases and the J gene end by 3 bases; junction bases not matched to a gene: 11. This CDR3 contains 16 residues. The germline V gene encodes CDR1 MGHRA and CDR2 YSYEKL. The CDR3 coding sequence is TGCGCCAGCAGCCAGGGACCGGGACTACCGCTCTACGAGCAGTACTTC. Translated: CASSQGPGLPLYEQYF.

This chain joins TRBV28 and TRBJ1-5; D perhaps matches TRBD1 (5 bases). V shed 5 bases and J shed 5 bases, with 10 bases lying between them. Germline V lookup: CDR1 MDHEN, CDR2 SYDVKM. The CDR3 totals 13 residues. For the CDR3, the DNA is TGTGCCAGCAGTACAGGCTCGTATCAGCCCCAGCATTTT. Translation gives CASSTGSYQPQHF.

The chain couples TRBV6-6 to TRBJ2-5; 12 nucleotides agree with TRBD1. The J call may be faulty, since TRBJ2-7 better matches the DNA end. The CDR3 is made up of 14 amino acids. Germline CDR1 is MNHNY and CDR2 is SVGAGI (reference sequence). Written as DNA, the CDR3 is TGTGCCAGCAGTCCGGGACAGGGGGCTTACGAGCAGTACTTC. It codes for CASSPGQGAYEQYF.

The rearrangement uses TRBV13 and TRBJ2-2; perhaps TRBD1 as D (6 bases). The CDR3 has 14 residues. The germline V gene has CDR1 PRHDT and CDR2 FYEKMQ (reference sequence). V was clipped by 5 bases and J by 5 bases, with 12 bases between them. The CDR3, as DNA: TGTGCCAGCAGCGCAACAGGGATTACCGGGGAGCTGTTTTTT. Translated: CASSATGITGELFF.

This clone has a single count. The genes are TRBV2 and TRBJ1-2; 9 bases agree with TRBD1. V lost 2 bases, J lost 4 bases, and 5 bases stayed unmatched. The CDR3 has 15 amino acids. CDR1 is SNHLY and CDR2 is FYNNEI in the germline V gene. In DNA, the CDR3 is TGTGCCAGCAGTGAAAAGGGGGACAGGGTCTATGGCTACACCTTC. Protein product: CASSEKGDRVYGYTF.

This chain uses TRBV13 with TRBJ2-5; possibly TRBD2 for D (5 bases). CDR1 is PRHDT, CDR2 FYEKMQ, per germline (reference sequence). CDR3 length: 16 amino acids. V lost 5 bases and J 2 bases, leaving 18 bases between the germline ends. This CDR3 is CASSIRRAPGQETQYF. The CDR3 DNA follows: TGTGCCAGCAGCATAAGGCGGGCACCCGGGCAAGAGACCCAGTACTTC. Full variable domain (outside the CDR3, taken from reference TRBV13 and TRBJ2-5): AAGVIQSPRHLIKEKRETATLKCYPIPRHDTVYWYQQGPGQDPQFLISFYEKMQSDKGSIPDRFSAQQFSDYHSELNMSSLELGDSALYFCASSIRRAPGQETQYFGPGTRLLVL.

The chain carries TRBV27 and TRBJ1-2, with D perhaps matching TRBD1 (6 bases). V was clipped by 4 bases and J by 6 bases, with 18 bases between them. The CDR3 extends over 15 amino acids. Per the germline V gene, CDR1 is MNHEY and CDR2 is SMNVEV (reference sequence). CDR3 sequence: CASSYRRTGSDGYTF. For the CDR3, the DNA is TGTGCCAGCAGTTACCGGAGAACAGGGAGCGATGGCTACACCTTC.

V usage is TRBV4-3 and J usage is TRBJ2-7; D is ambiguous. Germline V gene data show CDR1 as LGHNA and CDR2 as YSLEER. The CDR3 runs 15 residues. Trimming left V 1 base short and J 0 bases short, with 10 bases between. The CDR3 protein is CASSQVRSSSYEQYF. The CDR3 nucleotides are TGCGCCAGCAGCCAAGTGAGATCTAGCTCCTACGAGCAGTACTTC.

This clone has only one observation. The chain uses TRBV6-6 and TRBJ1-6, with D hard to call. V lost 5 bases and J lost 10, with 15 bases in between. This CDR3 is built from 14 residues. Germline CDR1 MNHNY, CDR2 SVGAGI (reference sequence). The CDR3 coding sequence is TGTGCCAGCAGTCCTACGGGTTTCCGGTCACCCCTCCACTTT. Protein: CASSPTGFRSPLHF.